Shown below are 17 T cell receptor beta chains from a single sample sequenced in a study of Graves' ophthalmopathy and Graves' hyperthyroidism. TCR beta CDR3 amplification used RNA transcripts. HTBI-primed RT-PCR formed the first round, and a multiplex PCR formed the second. TCRdb independently ran MiXCR on the multiplex PCR reads; one entry per CDR3 protein. Among 500,000 to 600,000 distinct CDR3 sequences, approximately 35% were seen once, and the ten largest hold about 4%. The sequenced material came from peripheral blood or thyroid tissue (not recorded which). Receptor source: an adult man with Graves' hyperthyroidism.

The table lists this clonotype with a few counts. The CDR3 protein is CASSKTLEGTVNTEAFF. The CDR3 bases are TGTGCCAGCAGCAAGACCCTAGAGGGCACAGTGAACACTGAAGCTTTCTTT. This rearrangement joins TRBV3-1 to TRBJ1-1; D unclear. Per germline, CDR1 LGHDT and CDR2 YNNKEL (reference sequence). V lost 5 bases and J 0 bases, leaving 19 bases between the germline ends. The CDR3 has 17 residues.

The chain joins TRBV15 to TRBJ2-7; 7 bases line up with TRBD2. The germline gives CDR1 LNHNV, CDR2 YYDKDF (reference sequence). This CDR3 spans 14 amino acids. Trimming removed 1 base from V and 2 bases from J; junction bases left unmatched: 2. The DNA for the CDR3 is TGTGCCACCAGCAGAGGCGGGAGCACCTACGAGCAGTACTTC. It specifies CATSRGGSTYEQYF.

CDR3 loop: CASGIGTGQETQYF. The CDR3 DNA sequence: TGTGCCAGCGGAATCGGGACAGGCCAAGAGACCCAGTACTTC. J is TRBJ2-5 and V is TRBV28, with TRBD1 matching over 8 bases. J gave up 1 base and V 8 bases, and 6 bases lay outside the gene matches. The CDR3 spans 14 residues. The germline V gene encodes CDR1 MDHEN and CDR2 SYDVKM.

This clonotype showed up many times. The V call is TRBV24-1, the J call TRBJ1-2, with D hard to call. The V gene lost 4 bases and the J gene lost 4 bases, with 12 bases spanning the gap. In germline, CDR1 is KGHDR, CDR2 SFDVKD. The CDR3 totals 14 residues. CDR3: CATSDATPSYGYTF. The CDR3, as DNA: TGTGCCACCAGTGACGCGACACCTTCCTATGGCTACACCTTC.

The V gene is TRBV7-2, the J gene TRBJ2-2, with TRBD1 matching over 8 bases. Germline CDR1 reads SGHTA; CDR2 reads FQGNSA. Trimming took 4 bases from V and 4 from J; bases not matched to a gene: 8. CDR3 length: 16 residues. The CDR3 loop reads CASSSWDRLGTGELFF. The CDR3 coding sequence is TGTGCCAGCAGCTCCTGGGACAGGCTTGGCACCGGGGAGCTGTTTTTT.

CDR3 DNA: TGTGCCAGCAGCTTAGGAATGGGGTTAAACAATGAGCAGTTCTTC. Translating gives CASSLGMGLNNEQFF. The chain couples TRBV7-2 to TRBJ2-7; D is uncertain. The last part of the DNA fits TRBJ2-1 better; the J call may be wrong. Germline V gene sequence: CDR1 SGHTA, CDR2 FQGNSA. This CDR3 spans 15 amino acids.

This clonotype was observed at least ten times. This chain joins TRBV5-5 and TRBJ1-1, with D perhaps TRBD1 (6 bases). Germline-derived CDR1 and CDR2 are SGHKS and YYEKEE (reference sequence). The CDR3 sequence is 12 residues long. V was pared by 1 base and J by 8 bases, with 9 bases between. DNA for the CDR3: TGTGCCAGCAGCTTGACAGGGTGGGAAGCTTTCTTT. It specifies CASSLTGWEAFF.

V usage is TRBV19 and J usage is TRBJ1-5, with D perhaps matching TRBD1 (5 bases). Trimming cost V 1 base and J 3 bases, with 10 bases left between them. This CDR3 has 15 residues. CDR1 is LNHDA and CDR2 is SQIVND in the germline V gene (reference sequence). The CDR3 bases are TGTGCCAGTAGTATAGCGGCAGGGACCAATCAGCCCCAGCATTTT. Encoded protein: CASSIAAGTNQPQHF.

Many counts were recorded for this clonotype. The gene calls are TRBV6-5 and TRBJ1-5; 8 bases map to TRBD1. Germline V lookup: CDR1 MNHEY, CDR2 SVGAGI. The CDR3 runs to 14 residues. The V and J ends lost 6 bases and 1 base, in that order; junction bases with no gene match: 2. The CDR3 nucleotides are TGTGCCAGCAGACGACAGGGGAGCAATCAGCCCCAGCATTTT. This encodes CASRRQGSNQPQHF.

The chain combines TRBV7-2 with TRBJ1-4; no definite D call. Germline CDR1 SGHTA, CDR2 FQGNSA. The length of the CDR3 is 12 residues. V lost 1 base to trimming and J lost 8 bases, with 5 bases between them. CDR3 residues: CASSLGYEKLFF. As DNA, the CDR3 is TGTGCCAGCAGCTTAGGTTACGAAAAACTGTTTTTT.

The chain couples TRBV19 to TRBJ1-5; D unresolved. The CDR3 length is 13 residues. The germline CDR1 and CDR2 sequences are LNHDA and SQIVND (reference sequence). Trimming took off 9 bases at V and 6 bases at J, with 15 bases between the two ends. Written as DNA, the CDR3 is TGTGCCAGCGCACCGGGAGCCACTCAGCCCCAGCATTTT. Its protein is CASAPGATQPQHF.

The chain combines TRBV29-1 with TRBJ2-4, with no clear D. This CDR3 is built from 15 residues. V was trimmed by 6 bases and J by 5 bases, leaving 20 bases between them. CDR1 is SQVTM, CDR2 ANQGSEA, per germline. The CDR3 spells CSVPTQEFGQNIQYF. CDR3 DNA sequence: TGCAGCGTCCCGACGCAGGAGTTCGGGCAAAACATTCAGTACTTC.

This clonotype showed up just a few times. This rearrangement joins TRBV28 to TRBJ2-5; tentatively, D is TRBD1 or TRBD2 (5 bases each). Per germline, CDR1 MDHEN and CDR2 SYDVKM. V gave up 10 bases and J gave up 5 bases, with 17 bases separating them. CDR3 length equals 13 residues. CDR3: CAIRDPRSETQYF. The CDR3 DNA reads as TGTGCCATAAGGGACCCCAGGTCGGAGACCCAGTACTTC.

V gene TRBV30 combines with J gene TRBJ2-7; no firm D call. V dropped 5 bases and J dropped 2 bases, with 4 bases sitting between them. CDR1 GTSNPN and CDR2 SVGIG come from the germline V gene (reference sequence). The CDR3 extends over 10 amino acids. CDR3 nucleotide sequence: TGTGCCTGGGGGACCTACGAGCAGTACTTC. Translation: CAWGTYEQYF.

This clonotype was seen repeatedly, ten times or more. This chain connects TRBV4-2 to TRBJ1-1; D is undetermined. This CDR3 region has 15 residues. The V and J ends lost 0 bases and 4 bases respectively, with 12 bases between them. Germline V CDR1 and CDR2: LGHNA, YNFKEQ. CDR3 amino acids: CASSQERAVSTEAFF. CDR3 DNA sequence: TGTGCCAGCAGCCAAGAGAGGGCGGTGAGCACTGAAGCTTTCTTT.

This chain uses TRBV7-2 with TRBJ2-3; D may be TRBD1 or TRBD2 (5 bases each). Trimming removed 0 bases at V and 0 bases at J, with 13 bases between. CDR3 length: 17 residues. Germline V gene data show CDR1 as SGHTA and CDR2 as FQGNSA. The CDR3 sequence is CASSLALGVSSTDTQYF. As DNA, the CDR3 is TGTGCCAGCAGCTTAGCACTGGGGGTATCTAGCACAGATACGCAGTATTTT.

Details on this clonotype: A read error is possible here, since a much larger clone lies one base away. CDR3 amino acids: CASSPTGPGLYTF. DNA of the CDR3: TGTGCCAGCAGCCCTACCGGCCCTGGACTCTACACCTTC. This rearrangement joins TRBV6-1 to TRBJ1-2; D not certain. Germline-derived CDR1 and CDR2 are MNHNS and SASEGT. This CDR3 is built from 13 residues. Trimming pared 6 bases from V and 10 bases from J, leaving 18 bases between.